The T cell receptor beta chain under discussion was sequenced for a study of identifying expanded T cells in peripheral blood. Germline values: CDR1 SGHDT, CDR2 YYEEEE. Trimming took off 1 base at V and 0 bases at J, with 17 bases between the two ends. The CDR3 is made up of 18 amino acids. Sequenced by immunoSEQ multiplex PCR; TCRdb stores in-frame clones only, minus some. The profile shows about 97,000 clones, more than 70% of them singletons. The chain links TRBV5-6 to TRBJ1-3; unclear D gene. The origin of this receptor is a person between 18 and 75 years old in good health. Sequenced material: blood. Here the CDR3 reads CASSLRVGGIISGNTIYF. The CDR3 DNA reads TGTGCCAGCAGCTTGCGGGTGGGCGGAATAATCTCTGGAAACACCATATATTTT.